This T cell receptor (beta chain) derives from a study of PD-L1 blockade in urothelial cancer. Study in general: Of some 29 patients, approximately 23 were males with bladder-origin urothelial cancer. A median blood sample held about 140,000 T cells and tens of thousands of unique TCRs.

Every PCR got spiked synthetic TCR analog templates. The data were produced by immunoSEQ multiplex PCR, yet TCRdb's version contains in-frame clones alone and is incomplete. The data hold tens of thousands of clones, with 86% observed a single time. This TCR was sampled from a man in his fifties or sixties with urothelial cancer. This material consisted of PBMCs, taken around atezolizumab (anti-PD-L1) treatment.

The chain's CDR3 is CASSRAGPSTDTQYF. The CDR3 DNA reads as TGTGCCAGCAGCAGGGCGGGACCGAGCACAGATACGCAGTATTTT. The chain combines TRBV9 with TRBJ2-3, with D possibly being TRBD2 (6 bases). Trimming took 4 bases from V and 0 from J, leaving 12 bases between them. Germline CDR1 and CDR2: SGDLS and YYNGEE. The CDR3 runs 15 residues.